The sequence of this T cell receptor (beta chain) was determined in a study of T-cell reconstitution after alpha-beta-depleted transplantation in children. Unique molecular identifiers tagged the TCRbeta library. TCRdb reanalysed the PCR reads using MiXCR and keeps one entry per CDR3 protein. Altogether approximately 300,000 distinct CDR3 sequences are present, roughly 10% being singletons, with the ten largest covering less than 25%. Germline V gives CDR1 SGHRS, CDR2 YFSETQ. The CDR3 is 13 amino acids. Study-wide findings and caveats: Day-60 TCRbeta diversity that was high in some patients was derived from surviving recipient T cells and thymic progenitors. As was reported, about two months after transplant, alpha-beta T cells came from several hundred expanded graft clones. A year post-transplant, T-cell counts and diversity derived mostly from newly produced T cells.

Worth noting for this clonotype: Antigen: not known. This may come from a read error, since a much larger clone is one base off.

The J gene is TRBJ1-2, the V gene TRBV5-1; tentatively, D is TRBD1 (5 bases). Sequencing was performed on peripheral blood, taken 180 days after TCRalphabeta/CD19-depleted stem cell transplant. The receptor comes from a male patient aged 2-9 years who had a stem cell transplant for chronic granulomatous disease, so the T cells may come from the graft donor. CDR3 nucleotide sequence: TGCGCCAGCAGCTTGGCCCCCGGGGCTGGCGACACCTTC. This translates into CASSLAPGAGDTF. The variable domain in full, with the rest retrieved from reference TRBV5-1 and TRBJ1-2, is KAGVTQTPRYLIKTRGQQVTLSCSPISGHRSVSWYQQTPGQGLQFLFEYFSETQRNKGNFPGRFSGRQFSNSRSEMNVSTLELGDSALYLCASSLAPGAGDTFGSGTRLTVV.